The 18 T cell receptor beta chains given below trace back to one sample, sequenced in a study of HIV-infected children after antiretroviral therapy interruption. The treatment is: PENTA 11 planned treatment interruption arm or continuous ART arm. A 3' RACE protocol on RNA, with unique molecular identifiers, produced the TCR library. TCRdb re-analysed the 3' RACE reads in MiXCR, keeping a single row per CDR3 protein. The sample contains 15,000 to 17,000 distinct CDR3 sequences, 3% to 4% of which appear only once. Sample: CD45RA+ CD4+ T cells from PBMCs, taken from a donor given antiretroviral therapy, either interrupted or continuous. Noted subset: naive CD4+ CD45RA+ CD45RO- T cells. Receptors were obtained from a child aged 2 to 17 with HIV.

By its share, this clonotype is medium-sized. This chain uses TRBV5-1 with TRBJ2-1, with D possibly matching TRBD2 (7 bases). From germline, CDR1 is SGHRS and CDR2 YFSETQ. The V end was cut by 4 bases, the J end by 7 bases, with 24 bases between. The CDR3 extends over 17 amino acids. The CDR3 loop is CASSLALGGALGNEQFF. The DNA for the CDR3 is TGCGCCAGCAGCCTAGCCCTGGGGGGGGCGTTGGGAAATGAGCAGTTCTTC.

Points on this clonotype: A read error may produce the germline difference seen at one junction end. J is TRBJ1-1 and V is TRBV5-1, with D possibly TRBD1 on 5 matching bases. Germline V gives CDR1 SGHRS, CDR2 YFSETQ. This CDR3 comprises 14 residues. This CDR3 reads CASSLIPGDTEAFF. The CDR3 DNA reads TGTGCCAGCAGCTTGATCCCGGGGGACACTGAAGCTTTCTTT.

The table lists this clonotype with many counts. One junction end disagrees with the germline gene, perhaps due to a read error. The V gene is TRBV12-3 or TRBV12-4, the J gene TRBJ2-4; D tentatively reads TRBD1 or TRBD2 (5 bases each). This CDR3 has 16 residues. This CDR3 reads CASSLVTGGSQNTLYF. The CDR3 nucleotides are TGTGCAAGCAGCTTAGTGACTGGGGGTAGTCAAAACACCTTGTACTTT.

This clonotype has at least ten counts. The J gene is TRBJ1-5, the V gene TRBV15; maybe TRBD1 (5 bases). This CDR3 is built from 17 residues. Germline V gives CDR1 LNHNV, CDR2 YYDKDF (reference sequence). V dropped 4 bases and J dropped 4 bases, with 20 bases sitting between them. The CDR3 is CATSTPQGRRDNQPQHF. DNA of the CDR3: TGTGCCACCAGCACCCCCCAGGGTCGGAGGGATAATCAGCCCCAGCATTTT. The variable domain in full, completed from reference TRBV15 and TRBJ1-5, reads DAMVIQNPRYQVTQFGKPVTLSCSQTLNHNVMYWYQQKSSQAPKLLFHYYDKDFNNEADTPDNFQSRRPNTSFCFLDIRSPGLGDTAMYLCATSTPQGRRDNQPQHFGDGTRLSIL.

By proportion, this clonotype is medium-sized (0.01 to 0.1%). The rearrangement links TRBV10-1 to TRBJ2-7, with TRBD1 identical over 7 bases. CDR1 is WNHNN and CDR2 is SYGVQD in the germline V gene (reference sequence). V lost 1 base and J lost 3; bases outside the gene matches: 3. This CDR3 contains 14 residues. The CDR3 coding sequence is TGCGCCAGCAGTGAGTATCCAGGGGGCTACGAGCAGTACTTC. This gives the protein CASSEYPGGYEQYF.

This clonotype was counted at least ten times. The V and J genes are TRBV10-3 and TRBJ2-7, with 8 nucleotides matching TRBD2. CDR1 is ENHRY, CDR2 SYGVKD, per germline. V shed 0 bases and J 5 bases; nucleotides not matched to a gene: 3. The CDR3 covers 14 residues. CDR3 nucleotides: TGTGCCATCAGTGAGTCGGGACTAGGGAACGAGCAGTACTTC. Protein sequence: CAISESGLGNEQYF.

As regards this clonotype: A much larger clone lies a single base off, so this may be a read error. Written as DNA, the CDR3 is TGTGTCAGCAGTGGGGGGCTCTCTGGGGCCAACGTCCTGACTTTC. Translation: CVSSGGLSGANVLTF. The rearrangement links TRBV28 to TRBJ2-6; D assignment may be TRBD1 or TRBD2 (6 bases each). Germline V gene data show CDR1 as MDHEN and CDR2 as SYDVKM. CDR3 length equals 15 residues.

This clonotype ranks as medium-sized (0.01 to 0.1%). The chain carries TRBV6-5 and TRBJ2-2; tentative D call: TRBD2 (6 bases). Germline loops: CDR1 MNHEY, CDR2 SVGAGI. The CDR3 has 14 amino acids. In DNA form, the CDR3 reads TGTGCTATTAGGCGGGAACGGGTAACCGGGGAGCTGTTTTTT. Translated: CAIRRERVTGELFF.

This clonotype was observed at least ten times. The chain employs TRBV20-1 and TRBJ1-2, with 11 bases matching TRBD1. The germline V gene encodes CDR1 DFQATT and CDR2 SNEGSKA (reference sequence). The length of the CDR3 is 16 residues. The V segment lost 0 bases and the J segment 8 bases; nucleotides outside the gene matches: 11. The CDR3 region is CSARDARLGTGGGYTF. CDR3 nucleotides: TGCAGTGCTAGAGACGCTCGATTGGGGACAGGGGGGGGCTACACCTTC.

Ten or more counts support this clonotype. V gene TRBV18 combines with J gene TRBJ2-1, with 7 bases that match TRBD1. The CDR3 length is 14 residues. V lost 10 bases to trimming and J lost 3 bases; unmatched junction nucleotides: 9. CDR1 is KGHSH and CDR2 is LQKENI in the germline V gene. The CDR3 DNA sequence: TGTGCCACCAGAGACCGGGACAGCTACAATGAGCAGTTCTTC. Its translation is CATRDRDSYNEQFF.

This clonotype was detected many times. The J gene is TRBJ2-3, the V gene TRBV29-1, with 8 bases fitting TRBD1. V shed 7 bases and J 5 bases; nucleotides not matched to a gene: 11. In germline, CDR1 is SQVTM, CDR2 ANQGSEA. The CDR3 has 14 amino acids. CDR3 DNA sequence: TGCAGCGCAGCGACGGACAGGGAGAAAGATACGCAGTATTTT. As protein: CSAATDREKDTQYF.

In this sample, this clonotype turned up many times. The chain joins TRBV7-2 to TRBJ1-1, with D unresolved. V lost 2 bases to trimming and J lost 0 bases, with 10 bases between them. Germline values: CDR1 SGHTA, CDR2 FQGNSA. The CDR3 extends over 15 amino acids. DNA of the CDR3: TGTGCCAGCAGCTTAAGTGAGGGCATGAACACTGAAGCTTTCTTT. Its translation is CASSLSEGMNTEAFF.

This clonotype was counted at least ten times. V usage is TRBV12-3 or TRBV12-4 and J usage is TRBJ2-3, with D perhaps given as TRBD1 or TRBD2 (5 bases each). CDR3 length: 11 amino acids. V lost 5 bases, J lost 8 bases, and 8 bases lay in between. CDR3 region: CASSAGGTQYF. In DNA form, the CDR3 reads TGTGCCAGCAGTGCTGGGGGTACGCAGTATTTT.

At least ten counts were recorded for this clonotype. The chain links TRBV12-3 or TRBV12-4 to TRBJ1-1, with D possibly TRBD1 on 6 matching bases. There are 14 residues in the CDR3. V lost 6 bases and J lost 8, with 19 bases in between. The chain's CDR3 is CASSHGGQANEAFF. The CDR3 DNA is TGTGCCAGCAGCCATGGGGGGCAGGCAAACGAAGCTTTCTTT.

This clonotype was detected ten times or more. The chain recombines TRBV2 with TRBJ1-2, with 8 bases aligning to TRBD1. CDR3 length: 14 amino acids. The V segment lost 8 bases and the J segment 6 bases; nucleotides outside the gene matches: 11. Germline assignment: CDR1 SNHLY and CDR2 FYNNEI. The CDR3 protein is CASGQGPTLDGYTF. The DNA of the CDR3 is TGTGCCAGCGGACAGGGACCCACTTTGGATGGCTACACCTTC.

In its sample, this clonotype was seen many times. J is TRBJ1-6 and V is TRBV20-1, with TRBD1 matching over 7 bases. Germline CDR1 DFQATT, CDR2 SNEGSKA (reference sequence). The junction had 6 bases not matched to a gene; V was cut back by 3 bases and J by 7 bases. This CDR3 is 14 amino acids long. CDR3 DNA: TGCAGTGCTAGTCCAGGGGGTAGGAATTCACCCCTCCACTTT. Translating it yields CSASPGGRNSPLHF.

This clonotype was picked up many times. The genes are TRBV20-1 and TRBJ2-1; the D call may be TRBD1 or TRBD2 (5 bases each). CDR1 is DFQATT, CDR2 SNEGSKA, per germline (reference sequence). The CDR3 covers 15 residues. V shed 0 bases and J shed 6 bases, with 15 bases lying between them. The CDR3: CSARDGAGTFNEQFF. CDR3 bases: TGCAGTGCTAGAGATGGGGCAGGGACCTTCAATGAGCAGTTCTTC.

This clonotype was detected ten times or more. The chain recombines TRBV10-3 with TRBJ1-2; 8 bases are a match to TRBD1. The J segment lost 6 bases and the V segment lost 4 bases, leaving 19 bases of the junction unmatched. Germline V gene data show CDR1 as ENHRY and CDR2 as SYGVKD. The CDR3 is 18 amino acids. The CDR3 region is CAISVLARPDRERDGYTF. CDR3 nucleotides: TGTGCCATCAGTGTGCTCGCTCGCCCGGACAGGGAACGGGATGGCTACACCTTC.